Only one count was recorded for the clone carrying this T cell receptor beta chain. Its antigen remains unidentified. A much larger clone lies one base from this, so it may be a read error. This CDR3 is missing its conserved last phenylalanine or tryptophan, likely due to a read error. These data originate in a study of tumor-infiltrating lymphocytes in primary liver carcinoma. Background on the study: The tumors, T1-T3 N0M0 lesions, were about 4.2 to 11 cm across. Findings of the study overall: The top-250-clone fraction was significantly higher in tumors than in blood (p = 0.039).

Total RNA (roughly 530 ng) served as template for TCR beta cDNA synthesis primed by a constant-region primer. Library construction for TCR beta comprised three nested multiplex PCR rounds performed with slightly modified ARM-PCR. Researchers ran the first two PCR rounds for roughly 11 cycles each with TRBV1-TRBV30 forward primers and a C-beta reverse primer. TCRdb used MiXCR to reprocess the multiplex PCR reads, holding one entry per CDR3 protein. Counted here are 330,000 or so distinct CDR3 sequences, less than 65% occurring once; the ten biggest clones make up about 6%. Germline DNA was also extracted, and blood RNA derived from unsorted whole blood. Enrolled patients were chronically infected with HBV and treatment-naive. Four milliliters of peripheral blood were gathered ahead of the operation. The ends were cut back, 8 bases at V and 5 bases at J, with 15 bases in the middle. This CDR3 comprises 12 residues. Germline-derived CDR1 and CDR2 are SQVTM and ANQGSEA.

The receptor was derived from a man aged 35-49 years with primary liver carcinoma and hepatitis B virus infection. The sequencing input was peripheral blood. The rearrangement joins TRBV29-1 to TRBJ1-1, with D possibly matching TRBD1 (6 bases). CDR3 residues: CSTQGGGTEAFY. CDR3 DNA: TGCAGCACACAGGGCGGGGGAACTGAAGCTTTCTAT.